This T cell receptor beta chain was found in a study of blood T cell repertoires in COVID-19. Overall study: COVID-19 samples, acute and convalescent, were from the United States, Italy and Spain. Sample material is recorded as cDNA or gDNA derived from T cells, B-cell-depleted T cells, or PBMCs.

The CDR3 is 18 amino acids. In germline, CDR1 is LGHNA, CDR2 YNFKEQ. The ends lost 0 bases at V and 5 bases at J; junction bases unmatched: 11. Authors' data handling: For nucleated cells, counts were estimated from reference gene primer amplification. The table came from immunoSEQ multiplex PCR; TCRdb's copy has only in-frame clones and leaves some out. That table furnishes V, J and clone size, whereas the DNA furnished D and trimming. The repertoire has roughly 57,000 clones, 90% of them found once; the top ten carry 2.5% to 3.5%. Sample: peripheral blood. The TCR comes from a human donor in a cohort sampled during active COVID-19. The chain carries TRBV4-2 and TRBJ2-5; 11 bases fit TRBD2. This CDR3 is CASSQDWVSGGEFETQYF. The CDR3 DNA reads TGTGCCAGCAGCCAAGATTGGGTTAGCGGGGGGGAGTTCGAGACCCAGTACTTC.